These 14 T cell receptor beta chains came from one sample sequenced in a study of T cells in Graves' hyperthyroidism and ophthalmopathy. TCR beta CDR3 regions were amplified from RNA transcripts. The study used the HTBI primer set for a first-round RT-PCR of the TCR CDR3. TCRdb re-called the multiplex PCR reads through MiXCR, storing one row per CDR3 protein. The sample shows fewer than 550,000 distinct CDR3 sequences, more than 15% of them seen only once. The sequenced sample consisted of blood. These TCRs come from a woman under 30 with Graves' hyperthyroidism.

The chain combines TRBV6-2 or TRBV6-3 with TRBJ2-7; D not certain. The CDR3 is made up of 13 amino acids. V was clipped by 7 bases and J by 3 bases, with 13 bases between them. Germline CDR1 and CDR2: MNHEY and SVGEGT. The CDR3 bases are TGTGCCAGCATCTCCAGCGAGCGCTACGAGCAGTACTTC. This sequence encodes CASISSERYEQYF.

This clonotype has ten or more counts. V gene TRBV28 combines with J gene TRBJ2-1; no clear D. CDR1 MDHEN and CDR2 SYDVKM come from the germline V gene. V lost 1 base to trimming and J lost 0 bases, with 4 bases between them. The CDR3 loop spans 14 amino acids. The CDR3, as DNA: TGTGCCAGCAGTTTATTTAGCTCCTACAATGAGCAGTTCTTC. It yields the protein CASSLFSSYNEQFF.

The sample holds many counts of this clonotype. V usage is TRBV27 and J usage is TRBJ2-2; weak D call: TRBD1 (6 bases). The germline gives CDR1 MNHEY, CDR2 SMNVEV (reference sequence). Trimming removed 2 bases from V and 1 base from J, with 8 bases in between. This CDR3 spans 15 amino acids. The CDR3, as DNA: TGTGCCAGCAGTTTAAGGGGGTTGAACACCGGGGAGCTGTTTTTT. It translates to CASSLRGLNTGELFF.

This clonotype was found many times. The chain recombines TRBV6-1 with TRBJ1-2; possibly TRBD1 for D (6 bases). The V and J ends lost 7 bases and 8 bases respectively, with 17 bases between them. Germline CDR1 is MNHNS and CDR2 is SASEGT. This CDR3 region has 13 residues. The CDR3 loop is CASKEGGRAGYTF. The CDR3 coding sequence is TGTGCCAGCAAAGAGGGGGGAAGAGCCGGCTACACCTTC.

This clonotype came up many times. The chain couples TRBV7-2 to TRBJ2-5; 11 bases are shared with TRBD1. The ends lost 1 base at V and 5 bases at J; junction bases unmatched: 9. This CDR3 comprises 17 residues. Per germline, CDR1 SGHTA and CDR2 FQGNSA. The CDR3 is CASSLVGTGGFGETQYF. In nucleotides, the CDR3 is TGTGCCAGCAGCTTAGTCGGGACAGGGGGTTTTGGCGAGACCCAGTACTTC.

This clonotype was detected many times. The rearrangement uses TRBV27 and TRBJ1-6; D is undetermined. Trimming left V 1 base short and J 0 bases short, with 10 bases between. Germline CDR1 reads MNHEY; CDR2 reads SMNVEV (reference sequence). This CDR3 has 17 amino acids. The CDR3 protein is CASSLLRASSYNSPLHF. In nucleotides, the CDR3 is TGTGCCAGCAGTTTATTAAGGGCTAGCTCCTATAATTCACCCCTCCACTTT.

Notes on this clonotype: This clone may be a read error of a much larger clone one base away. This sequence joins TRBV12-3 or TRBV12-4 and TRBJ1-2, with D perhaps TRBD1 (5 bases). The CDR3 runs to 14 residues. CDR3 loop: CVSSFNGADYGYTF. The CDR3 nucleotides are TGTGTCAGCAGTTTCAACGGGGCAGACTATGGCTACACCTTC.

This chain connects TRBV12-3 or TRBV12-4 to TRBJ2-5; D is possibly TRBD1 or TRBD2 (7 bases each). The V end lost 2 bases, the J end lost 5 bases, and 15 bases lay between the germline ends. The CDR3 length is 15 residues. CDR3 sequence (DNA): TGTGCCAGCAGTTTACTCGTTCAGGGGGGGGAGACCCAGTACTTC. Residues: CASSLLVQGGETQYF.

This clonotype was seen a handful of times. This chain connects TRBV5-6 to TRBJ2-2, with D perhaps matching TRBD2 (5 bases). This CDR3 spans 15 amino acids. V dropped 1 base and J dropped 1 base, with 8 bases sitting between them. The germline V gene encodes CDR1 SGHDT and CDR2 YYEEEE. The CDR3 DNA is TGTGCCAGCAGCTTGCCCAGCGGGAACACCGGGGAGCTGTTTTTT. Translating gives CASSLPSGNTGELFF.

This clonotype was seen at least ten times. This chain links TRBV20-1 with TRBJ2-5, with D unresolved. This CDR3 region has 13 residues. V was trimmed by 3 bases and J by 2 bases, leaving 10 bases between them. CDR1 is DFQATT, CDR2 SNEGSKA, per germline (reference sequence). The CDR3 spells CSASLIRQETQYF. Written as DNA, the CDR3 is TGCAGTGCTAGCCTGATACGACAAGAGACCCAGTACTTC.

This clonotype was observed a few times. The chain is built from TRBV12-5 and TRBJ2-7; D unresolved. This CDR3 has 15 amino acids. Germline-derived CDR1 and CDR2 are LGHNT and FRNRAP. Trimming removed 1 base at V and 2 bases at J, with 12 bases between. This chain's CDR3 is CASGLARAGPYEQYF. CDR3 DNA sequence: TGTGCTAGTGGTTTGGCCCGGGCCGGCCCCTACGAGCAGTACTTC.

This clonotype was observed many times. This chain joins TRBV10-1 and TRBJ2-3; tentative D call: TRBD2 (5 bases). V shed 1 base and J shed 3 bases, with 14 bases lying between them. From germline, CDR1 is WNHNN and CDR2 SYGVQD (reference sequence). The CDR3 consists of 16 residues. As DNA, the CDR3 is TGCGCCAGCAGTGAGTTTGGTGGGAGTAGGACAGATACGCAGTATTTT. Residues: CASSEFGGSRTDTQYF.

This clonotype was observed once. The rearrangement uses TRBV2 and TRBJ2-7, with a tentative D call TRBD1 (6 bases). The CDR3 spans 13 residues. Per germline, CDR1 SNHLY and CDR2 FYNNEI. V was cut by 3 bases and J by 4 bases, with 10 bases left in between. The DNA of the CDR3 is TGTGCCAGCAGTGAGGATCAGGGGTACGAGCAGTACTTC. This translates into CASSEDQGYEQYF.

This clonotype was observed many times. The genes are TRBV19 and TRBJ1-1, with D possibly matching TRBD1 (6 bases). V was clipped by 6 bases and J by 5 bases, with 13 bases between them. Germline loops: CDR1 LNHDA, CDR2 SQIVND (reference sequence). CDR3 length: 13 amino acids. CDR3 in amino acids: CASSWGHGTEAFF. CDR3 bases: TGTGCCAGTAGCTGGGGGCATGGGACTGAAGCTTTCTTT.